The clone carrying this TCR beta chain has only a few counts. The antigen is undetermined. Documented time point: late sampling 161 to 241 days after vaccination in three convalescent patients. Treatment indicated: roughly 11-day PBMC culture with coronavirus spike peptide pools or control peptides (ViraFEST assay). Cultured CD4+ T cells had their DNA profiled by the Oncomine TCR Beta short-read assay. TCRdb fed the PCR reads into MiXCR, producing one record per CDR3 protein. The table shows roughly 20,000 distinct CDR3 sequences, with 46% occurring only once. The CDR3 contains 17 residues. In germline, CDR1 is KGHDR, CDR2 SFDVKD. V lost 4 bases and J lost 5; bases outside the gene matches: 14. The data stem from a study of vaccination and CD4 T cells after COVID-19. At the level of the study: Recovered patients in the cohort numbered six men and four women, two of them Hispanic. Culture controls were given either a CEFX pool, an HIV-1 Nef pool, or no peptide. Stimulation of the cells used overlapping spike peptide pools from SARS-CoV-2 and from the common cold coronaviruses HCoV-NL63, HCoV-OC43 and HCoV-229E. Study-wide results and caveats: The median number of SARS-CoV-2-reactive clonotypes increased from 21 to 38, a change that did not reach significance.

The gene calls are TRBV24-1 and TRBJ2-5, with 8 bases fitting TRBD1. This specimen consisted of CD4+ T cells from blood, cultured in vitro, obtained about 7 months after SARS-CoV-2 vaccination. This TCR was sampled from a human donor who had recovered from COVID-19. CDR3 sequence: CATSDDPSRTGSETQYF. The DNA of the CDR3 is TGTGCCACCAGTGACGACCCATCGCGGACAGGGAGTGAGACCCAGTACTTC.